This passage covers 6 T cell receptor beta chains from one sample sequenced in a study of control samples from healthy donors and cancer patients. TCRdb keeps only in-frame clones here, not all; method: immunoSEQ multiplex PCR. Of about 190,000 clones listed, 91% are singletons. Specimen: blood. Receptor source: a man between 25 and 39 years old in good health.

The CDR3 sequence: CASSLGDTPLGYGYTF. The CDR3 DNA reads TGCGCCAGCAGCTTGGGGGACACTCCGCTCGGGTATGGCTACACCTTC. This rearrangement joins TRBV5-1 to TRBJ1-2; D perhaps matches TRBD1 (6 bases). Germline assignment: CDR1 SGHRS and CDR2 YFSETQ. CDR3 length: 16 amino acids. Trimming cost V 0 bases and J 5 bases, with 17 bases left between them.

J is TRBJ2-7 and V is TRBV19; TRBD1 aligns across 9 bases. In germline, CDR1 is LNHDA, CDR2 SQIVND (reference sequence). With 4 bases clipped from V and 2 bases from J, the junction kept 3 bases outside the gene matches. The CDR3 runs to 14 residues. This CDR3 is CASSNWDRAYEQYF. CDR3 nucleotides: TGTGCCAGTAGTAACTGGGACAGGGCCTACGAGCAGTACTTC. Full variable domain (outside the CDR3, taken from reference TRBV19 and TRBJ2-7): DGGITQSPKYLFRKEGQNVTLSCEQNLNHDAMYWYRQDPGQGLRLIYYSQIVNDFQKGDIAEGYSVSREKKESFPLTVTSAQKNPTAFYLCASSNWDRAYEQYFGPGTRLTVT.

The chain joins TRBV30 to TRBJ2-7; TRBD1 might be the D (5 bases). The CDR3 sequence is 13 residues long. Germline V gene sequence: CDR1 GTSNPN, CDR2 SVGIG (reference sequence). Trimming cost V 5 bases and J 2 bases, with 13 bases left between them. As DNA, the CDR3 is TGTGCCTGGGCCCTGGGGCCTGCCTACGAGCAGTACTTC. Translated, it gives CAWALGPAYEQYF. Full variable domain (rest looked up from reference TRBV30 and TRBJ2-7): SQTIHQWPATLVQPVGSPLSLECTVEGTSNPNLYWYRQAAGRGLQLLFYSVGIGQISSEVPQNLSASRPQDRQFILSSKKLLLSDSGFYLCAWALGPAYEQYFGPGTRLTVT.

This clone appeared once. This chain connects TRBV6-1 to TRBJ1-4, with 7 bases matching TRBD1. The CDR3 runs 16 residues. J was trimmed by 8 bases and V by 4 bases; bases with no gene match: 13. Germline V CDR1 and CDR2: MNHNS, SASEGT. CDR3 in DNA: TGTGCCAGCAGTGGTCGATACAGGGGAGAAGGAGAAAAACTGTTTTTT. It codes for CASSGRYRGEGEKLFF.

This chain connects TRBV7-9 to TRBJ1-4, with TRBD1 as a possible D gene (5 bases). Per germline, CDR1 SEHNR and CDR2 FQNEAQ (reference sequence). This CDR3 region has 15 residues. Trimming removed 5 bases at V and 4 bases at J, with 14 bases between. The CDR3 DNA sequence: TGTGCCAGCAGCCCGGAGGGGCCGAGTAATGAAAAACTGTTTTTT. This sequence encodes CASSPEGPSNEKLFF. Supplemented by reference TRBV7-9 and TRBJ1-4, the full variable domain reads DTGVSQNPRHKITKRGQNVTFRCDPISEHNRLYWYRQTLGQGPEFLTYFQNEAQLEKSRLLSDRFSAERPKGSFSTLEIQRTEQGDSAMYLCASSPEGPSNEKLFFGSGTQLSVL.

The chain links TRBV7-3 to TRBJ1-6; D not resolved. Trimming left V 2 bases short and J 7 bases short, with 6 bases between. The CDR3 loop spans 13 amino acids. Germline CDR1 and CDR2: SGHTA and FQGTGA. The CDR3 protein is CASSLEGNSPLHF. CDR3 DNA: TGTGCCAGCAGCTTAGAAGGGAATTCACCCCTCCACTTT.